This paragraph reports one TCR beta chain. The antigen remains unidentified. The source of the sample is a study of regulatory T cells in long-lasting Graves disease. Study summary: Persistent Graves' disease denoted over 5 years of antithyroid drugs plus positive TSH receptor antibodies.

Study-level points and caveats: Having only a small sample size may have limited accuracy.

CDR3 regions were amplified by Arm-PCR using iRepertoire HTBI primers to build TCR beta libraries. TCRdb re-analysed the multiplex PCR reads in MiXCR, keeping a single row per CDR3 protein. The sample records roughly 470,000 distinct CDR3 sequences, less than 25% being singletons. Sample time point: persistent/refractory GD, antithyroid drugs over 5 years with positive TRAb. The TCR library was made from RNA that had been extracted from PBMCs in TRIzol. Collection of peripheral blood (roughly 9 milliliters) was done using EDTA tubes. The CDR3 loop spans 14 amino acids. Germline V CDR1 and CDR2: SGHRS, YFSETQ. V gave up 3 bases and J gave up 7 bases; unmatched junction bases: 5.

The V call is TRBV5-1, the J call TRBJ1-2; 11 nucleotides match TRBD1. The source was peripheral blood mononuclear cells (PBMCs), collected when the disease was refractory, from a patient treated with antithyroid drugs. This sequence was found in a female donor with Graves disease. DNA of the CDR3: TGCGCCAGCAGCTGGGACAGGGGGGTGCGTGGCTACACCTTC. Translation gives CASSWDRGVRGYTF.